This T cell receptor (beta chain) is drawn from a study of CD4 T cells in relation to SARS-CoV-2 and coronaviruses. Method: immunoSEQ multiplex PCR; TCRdb's copy keeps in-frame clones and lacks some. Among approximately 30,000 clones listed, 60% to 80% were seen once. Before the COVID-19 pandemic, during about 2011-2019, CD4+ T cells were taken from unexposed donors. Isolation of CD4+ T cells took place after about 10 days in culture. Testing used SARS-CoV-2 S/N and four cold-coronavirus spikes on unexposed-donor CD4+ T cells, cells permitting. Half the medium was replaced with IL-2 medium on days 3 and 7. Details on this clone: Its antigen is not identified.

V lost 5 bases and J lost 0, with 7 bases in between. This CDR3 comprises 13 residues. The sample taken for sequencing was CD4+ T cells from PBMCs, cultured in vitro. This TCR was sampled from a human donor in good health. The chain recombines TRBV12-3 or TRBV12-4 with TRBJ2-5; no reliable D call. The CDR3 spells CASSEQNQETQYF. The DNA for the CDR3 is TGTGCCAGCAGTGAACAGAACCAAGAGACCCAGTACTTC.